The 20 T cell receptor beta chains listed next were all sequenced from one sample in a study of blood T cell repertoires in COVID-19. Clones were read by immunoSEQ multiplex PCR, and TCRdb kept only the in-frame ones, dropping some. The sample includes about 380,000 clones, approximately 90% of them seen just once. The sample taken for sequencing was PBMCs or T cells enriched from blood (not recorded which). The receptors here all came from a woman younger than 35 who had recovered from COVID-19.

The DNA for the CDR3 is TGTGCCAGCAGCTTAGGACTAGCGGCCTACAATGAGCAGTTCTTC. This gives the protein CASSLGLAAYNEQFF. The chain uses TRBV7-2 and TRBJ2-1; TRBD2 matches at 9 bases. Trimming took 1 base from V and 2 from J; bases not matched to a gene: 0. Germline CDR1 and CDR2: SGHTA and FQGNSA. The CDR3 runs to 15 residues.

This clone was seen more than once but under ten times. This rearrangement joins TRBV3-1 (or the pseudogene TRBV3-2) to TRBJ1-6, with a possible D match to TRBD1 (5 bases). The CDR3 is made up of 14 amino acids. The ends were cut back, 2 bases at V and 9 bases at J, with 11 bases in the middle. Looked up from germline, CDR1 is LGHDT and CDR2 is YNNKEL (reference sequence). For the CDR3, the DNA is TGTGCCAGCAGCCAATCCAGGGTGGGTTCACCCCTCCACTTT. This sequence encodes CASSQSRVGSPLHF.

This clone was recorded once. V and J are TRBV9 and TRBJ1-2, with a tentative D call TRBD1 (6 bases). The ends were cut back, 0 bases at V and 2 bases at J, with 11 bases in the middle. This CDR3 region has 15 residues. Germline V gene lookup returns CDR1 SGDLS and CDR2 YYNGEE. The CDR3 sequence: CASSVAQGSNYGYTF. The CDR3 nucleotides are TGTGCCAGCAGCGTAGCCCAGGGGAGCAACTATGGCTACACCTTC.

This chain connects TRBV19 to TRBJ1-1, with 7 bases fitting TRBD1. The J segment lost 3 bases and the V segment lost 8 bases, leaving 6 bases of the junction unmatched. CDR1 and CDR2 from the germline V gene are LNHDA and SQIVND (reference sequence). The CDR3 extends over 13 amino acids. The CDR3 loop is CASSKGGYTEAFF. The CDR3 region has the DNA TGTGCCAGTTCGAAAGGGGGCTACACTGAAGCTTTCTTT.

V usage is TRBV9 and J usage is TRBJ2-7; D unresolved. The germline gives CDR1 SGDLS, CDR2 YYNGEE. The length of the CDR3 is 15 residues. V was shortened by 5 bases and J by 2 bases, with 17 bases between the two germline ends. The CDR3 reads CASSTGLAPTYEQYF. The CDR3 DNA is TGTGCCAGCAGTACCGGTTTAGCTCCGACCTACGAGCAGTACTTC.

This rearrangement joins TRBV28 to TRBJ1-1, with TRBD1 as a possible D gene (6 bases). Germline-derived CDR1 and CDR2 are MDHEN and SYDVKM. Trimming cost V 2 bases and J 5 bases, with 9 bases left between them. This CDR3 has 13 residues. CDR3 coding DNA: TGTGCCAGCAGTTTAGCCAGGGGTACTGAAGCTTTCTTT. Translation: CASSLARGTEAFF.

The chain has TRBV5-4 and TRBJ2-6, with D hard to call. The CDR3 runs to 14 residues. The germline V gene has CDR1 SGHNT and CDR2 YYREEE (reference sequence). Trimming removed 2 bases at V and 1 base at J, with 4 bases between. The CDR3 sequence is CASSFGSGANVLTF. CDR3 DNA: TGTGCCAGCAGCTTCGGGTCTGGGGCCAACGTCCTGACTTTC.

This chain joins TRBV10-3 and TRBJ1-1, with a tentative D call TRBD1 (6 bases). Germline assignment: CDR1 ENHRY and CDR2 SYGVKD. CDR3 length equals 16 residues. V dropped 6 bases and J dropped 0 bases, with 17 bases sitting between them. In nucleotides, the CDR3 is TGTGCCATCAGCAAAAATCCACAGGGAATGAACACTGAAGCTTTCTTT. The encoded protein is CAISKNPQGMNTEAFF.

The J gene is TRBJ2-7, the V gene TRBV28; D remains unclear. Per germline, CDR1 MDHEN and CDR2 SYDVKM. This CDR3 comprises 13 residues. Trimming took off 5 bases at V and 5 bases at J, with 13 bases between the two ends. CDR3 sequence (DNA): TGTGCCAGCAGTCCTAGGAGCCTGAACGAGCAGTACTTC. Its translation is CASSPRSLNEQYF.

As concerns this clone: One end of the junction is discordant with germline, which a read error may explain. J is TRBJ2-7 and V is TRBV18; 7 nucleotides align to TRBD1. The CDR3 has 14 residues. Per the germline V gene, CDR1 is KGHSH and CDR2 is LQKENI. CDR3 sequence reads: CASSPPETGYVQYF. CDR3 DNA: TGTGCCAGCTCACCACCCGAGACAGGGTACGTGCAGTACTTC.

V usage is TRBV5-5 and J usage is TRBJ2-1; D gene unclear. CDR1 is SGHKS and CDR2 is YYEKEE in the germline V gene (reference sequence). Trimming took off 1 base at V and 5 bases at J, with 4 bases between the two ends. This CDR3 region has 12 residues. The CDR3 DNA reads TGTGCCAGCAGCTTGTCAGACAATGAGCAGTTCTTC. This gives the protein CASSLSDNEQFF.

This chain joins TRBV20-1 and TRBJ1-2; D remains ambiguous. Trimming cost V 3 bases and J 1 base, with 9 bases left between them. The CDR3 contains 13 residues. Per the germline V gene, CDR1 is DFQATT and CDR2 is SNEGSKA (reference sequence). CDR3 DNA: TGCAGTGCTAGTAGTTACTTTAACTATGGCTACACCTTC. Protein sequence: CSASSYFNYGYTF.

V and J are TRBV9 and TRBJ1-1, with a weak D call TRBD1 (5 bases). The CDR3 extends over 14 amino acids. Germline-derived CDR1 and CDR2 are SGDLS and YYNGEE. The ends were cut back, 3 bases at V and 5 bases at J, with 14 bases in the middle. CDR3: CASSAPGVSTEAFF. In DNA, the CDR3 is TGTGCCAGCAGCGCCCCGGGGGTTAGTACTGAAGCTTTCTTT. The full variable domain, its missing parts supplied by reference TRBV9 and TRBJ1-1, is DSGVTQTPKHLITATGQRVTLRCSPRSGDLSVYWYQQSLDQGLQFLIQYYNGEERAKGNILERFSAQQFPDLHSELNLSSLELGDSALYFCASSAPGVSTEAFFGQGTRLTVV.

This clone was recorded only once. The rearrangement uses TRBV6-1 and TRBJ1-5; tentative D call: TRBD1 (5 bases). Germline-derived CDR1 and CDR2 are MNHNS and SASEGT. The CDR3 has 16 amino acids. Trimming left V 2 bases short and J 5 bases short, with 16 bases between. The CDR3 sequence is CASSEMAGRPDQPQHF. The CDR3 DNA follows: TGTGCCAGCAGTGAAATGGCAGGGAGGCCTGATCAGCCCCAGCATTTT.

The chain recombines TRBV30 with TRBJ1-2; a weak D match, TRBD1 (5 bases). V lost 7 bases to trimming and J lost 2 bases, with 8 bases between them. Germline CDR1 is GTSNPN and CDR2 is SVGIG (reference sequence). This CDR3 region has 11 residues. Here the CDR3 reads CALTENYGYTF. In DNA, the CDR3 is TGTGCCTTGACAGAGAACTATGGCTACACCTTC. The variable domain in full, completed from reference TRBV30 and TRBJ1-2, reads SQTIHQWPATLVQPVGSPLSLECTVEGTSNPNLYWYRQAAGRGLQLLFYSVGIGQISSEVPQNLSASRPQDRQFILSSKKLLLSDSGFYLCALTENYGYTFGSGTRLTVV.

The chain has TRBV9 and TRBJ2-7; a possible D gene is TRBD1 (5 bases). Trimming shortened V by 0 bases and J by 2 bases, and 12 bases separated the two germline ends. This CDR3 has 15 amino acids. Germline V gene data show CDR1 as SGDLS and CDR2 as YYNGEE. This CDR3 reads CASSVDLTGTYEQYF. Written as DNA, the CDR3 is TGTGCCAGCAGCGTAGATTTAACAGGAACCTACGAGCAGTACTTC.

The chain uses TRBV5-1 and TRBJ2-3; tentatively, D is TRBD1 (5 bases). Germline assignment: CDR1 SGHRS and CDR2 YFSETQ. CDR3 length: 13 residues. Trimming removed 4 bases from V and 5 bases from J, with 11 bases in between. CDR3 sequence reads: CASSADQGDTQYF. CDR3 nucleotide sequence: TGCGCCAGCAGCGCCGACCAGGGAGATACGCAGTATTTT. The full variable domain, with the rest looked up from reference TRBV5-1 and TRBJ2-3, is KAGVTQTPRYLIKTRGQQVTLSCSPISGHRSVSWYQQTPGQGLQFLFEYFSETQRNKGNFPGRFSGRQFSNSRSEMNVSTLELGDSALYLCASSADQGDTQYFGPGTRLTVL.

In this sample, this clone turned up once. The V gene is TRBV10-3, the J gene TRBJ2-7; possibly TRBD2 for D (7 bases). Trimming took off 10 bases at V and 3 bases at J, with 19 bases between the two ends. Per the germline V gene, CDR1 is ENHRY and CDR2 is SYGVKD. The CDR3 extends over 14 amino acids. As DNA, the CDR3 is TGTGCCACCGCAAGGGGGGGGGTAGTCTACGAGCAGTACTTC. Its translation is CATARGGVVYEQYF.

V usage is TRBV7-8 and J usage is TRBJ2-6; 8 nucleotides agree with TRBD1. From germline, CDR1 is SGHVS and CDR2 FQNEAQ. With 10 bases clipped from V and 0 bases from J, the junction kept 5 bases outside the gene matches. This CDR3 spans 15 amino acids. In DNA, the CDR3 is TGTGCCATCATACAGGGGGACTCTGGGGCCAACGTCCTGACTTTC. It codes for CAIIQGDSGANVLTF.

This clone was observed a handful of times. J is TRBJ2-5 and V is TRBV4-2; D remains ambiguous. Germline-derived CDR1 and CDR2 are LGHNA and YNFKEQ. Trimming cost V 4 bases and J 5 bases, with 17 bases left between them. This CDR3 region has 15 residues. The CDR3 here is CASSLEPSVLETQYF. The CDR3 DNA is TGTGCCAGCAGCCTCGAGCCTAGTGTTCTGGAGACCCAGTACTTC.